A selection of T cell receptor beta chains follows, all from one sample in a study of cytomegalovirus exposure and HLA in healthy donors. Here immunoSEQ multiplex PCR was the method, and the copy in TCRdb shows in-frame clones only, minus some. The sample has approximately 160,000 clones; 82% are singletons. Sequencing was carried out using PBMCs. The receptors here all came from a girl aged 2 to 9 in good health and CMV-seropositive. Both conserved end residues are part of each CDR3. D genes are given only for firm matches. Expanded clones are given a class, and other clones once, few, many or no size at all.

j_call | d_call | clone_size | v_call | cdr3_nt | cdr3_aa
TRBJ2-1 | NA | NA | TRBV30 | TGTGCCTGGAGTCTTCCCAGGGTTATTAGCTCCTACAATGAGCAGTTCTTC | CAWSLPRVISSYNEQFF
TRBJ1-5 | NA | NA | TRBV7-9 | TGTGCCAGCAGCTTAGGCGGAGATCAGCCCCAGCATTTT | CASSLGGDQPQHF
TRBJ2-7 | NA | once | TRBV5-6 | TGTGCCAGCAGCTCCAACGTCAGGGGCCCCACCACCTACGAGCAGTACTTC | CASSSNVRGPTTYEQYF
TRBJ2-1 | TRBD1 | NA | TRBV30 | TGTGCCTGGACGTGGGACAGAAGTTATGAGCAGTTCTTC | CAWTWDRSYEQFF
TRBJ1-2 | NA | once | TRBV5-6 | TGTGCCAGCAGCTTGGGACAGGTCGAGGGCTACACCTTC | CASSLGQVEGYTF
TRBJ1-5 | TRBD1 | NA | TRBV9 | TGTGCCAGCAGCGTAGAGGGGGCTCGCAATCAGCCCCAGCATTTT | CASSVEGARNQPQHF
TRBJ2-7 | NA | NA | TRBV4-1 | TGCGCCAGCAGCCTTAGTCCGAAAAAATACGAGCAGTACTTC | CASSLSPKKYEQYF
TRBJ2-7 | NA | NA | TRBV7-6 | TGTGCCAGCAGCTTAGGTGCGACAGGGACTTCCTACGAGCAGTACTTC | CASSLGATGTSYEQYF
TRBJ1-4 | NA | NA | TRBV1 | TGCAGTACACACCAAGCACCCAAGGGGGGTGGGACAGGGGAAAAACTGTTTTTT | CSTHQAPKGGGTGEKLFF
TRBJ2-1 | TRBD2 | NA | TRBV11-2 | TGTGCCAGCAGCGGTCGACCCCACTCCGGGACTAGCGGGAGACATGAGCAGTTCTTC | CASSGRPHSGTSGRHEQFF
TRBJ1-5 | NA | NA | TRBV27 | TGTGCCAGCAGTTTACACCTCAAGGGGCAGCCCCAGCATTTT | CASSLHLKGQPQHF
TRBJ1-1 | NA | NA | TRBV30 | TGTGCCTGGAGTACTCAGGGCCATACTGAAGCTTTCTTT | CAWSTQGHTEAFF
TRBJ2-7 | TRBD2 | once | TRBV5-1 | TGCGCCAGCAGCTTGCCTAGCGGCCGTACCTACGAGCAGTACTTC | CASSLPSGRTYEQYF
TRBJ2-7 | TRBD1 | NA | TRBV15 | TGTGCCACCAGCAGAGGACAGGGAATCAACGAGCAGTACTTC | CATSRGQGINEQYF
TRBJ2-3 | NA | NA | TRBV23-1 | TGCGCCAGCAGCCTATGGGACTCACAGAGGGATACGCAGTATTTT | CASSLWDSQRDTQYF
TRBJ2-1 | TRBD2 | NA | TRBV30 | TGTGCCTTGGCAGCGGGGAGCTCCTACAATGAGCAGTTCTTC | CALAAGSSYNEQFF
TRBJ2-7 | NA | NA | TRBV4-1 | TGCGCCAGCAGCCTCTCGTCGAGCTACGAGCAGTACTTC | CASSLSSSYEQYF
TRBJ2-7 | TRBD2 | NA | TRBV19 | TGTGCCAGTAGCCCACATGGAGCGGGAGGGCCCTCCCGCTACGAGCAGTACTTC | CASSPHGAGGPSRYEQYF
TRBJ2-1 | TRBD1 | NA | TRBV5-1 | TGCGCCAGCAGCTTGGTGGACAGGCCCCAGAATGAGCAGTTCTTC | CASSLVDRPQNEQFF